Below, 14 T cell receptor beta chains from the same sample are listed, as sequenced in a study of cytomegalovirus exposure and HLA in healthy donors listed by TCRdb under 2017. Receptor libraries were prepared by the immunoSEQ multiplex PCR assay. For the multiplex PCR, a mixture combining 60 forward primers for TCR Vbeta segments and 13 reverse primers for TCR Jbeta segments was used. This is the immuneACCESS table as TCRdb keeps it, with only in-frame sequences that have V and J called. A part of the clones is gone; compared with another copy, unresolved V genes explain less than half, and the rest is unexplained. Here the sample has some 76,000 clones; less than 80% occur a single time. The ten largest make up around 9.3% of the sample. The sample consisted of PBMCs. The receptors stem from a woman aged 35 to 49 in good health and CMV-seropositive.

Here the CDR3 reads CASSLAPGNEQFF. The CDR3 DNA reads TGTGCCAGCAGCTTAGCGCCGGGGAATGAGCAGTTCTTC. J is TRBJ2-1 and V is TRBV7-6; D may be TRBD2 (5 bases). The germline V gene has CDR1 SGHVS and CDR2 FNYEAQ. The CDR3 is made up of 13 amino acids. V lost 0 bases and J 7 bases, leaving 7 bases between the germline ends.

A few counts support this clone. The chain uses TRBV7-9 and TRBJ1-4, with 8 nucleotides matching TRBD1. This CDR3 is built from 14 residues. Germline CDR1 reads SEHNR; CDR2 reads FQNEAQ (reference sequence). V was clipped by 6 bases and J by 9 bases; unmatched bases: 9. CDR3 coding DNA: TGTGCCAGCAGTCGGACAGGGCAATCTCAAAAACTGTTTTTT. Translated: CASSRTGQSQKLFF.

V usage is TRBV29-1 and J usage is TRBJ1-1; 8 nucleotides line up with TRBD1. V dropped 0 bases and J dropped 5; count of bases not matched to a gene: 8. Germline CDR1 and CDR2: SQVTM and ANQGSEA. The CDR3 has 15 residues. CDR3 nucleotides: TGCAGCGTTGAAGATTCGGGCAGGGGGCGGACTGAAGCTTTCTTT. The encoded protein is CSVEDSGRGRTEAFF.

The rearrangement uses TRBV7-9 and TRBJ2-7; no clear D gene. The length of the CDR3 is 11 residues. The germline V gene has CDR1 SEHNR and CDR2 FQNEAQ (reference sequence). The V end was cut by 5 bases, the J end by 1 base, with 3 bases between. CDR3 DNA: TGTGCCAGCAGCCTTTCCTACGAGCAGTACTTC. Translation gives CASSLSYEQYF.

This chain uses TRBV4-1 with TRBJ1-1; no clear D gene. The CDR3 is made up of 15 amino acids. V was shortened by 1 base and J by 3 bases, with 12 bases between the two germline ends. Germline CDR1 reads MGHRA; CDR2 reads YSYEKL. In DNA form, the CDR3 reads TGCGCCAGCAGCCAAGGGCCCCGGGAGGACACTGAAGCTTTCTTT. This encodes CASSQGPREDTEAFF.

This chain joins TRBV9 and TRBJ2-3, with D maybe TRBD2 (7 bases). The CDR3 is 15 amino acids. Per the germline V gene, CDR1 is SGDLS and CDR2 is YYNGEE. The V end was cut by 1 base, the J end by 1 base, with 10 bases between. This CDR3 is CASSVRGAGTDTQYF. CDR3 DNA: TGTGCCAGCAGCGTACGGGGGGCTGGCACAGATACGCAGTATTTT.

The genes are TRBV28 and TRBJ2-7; 8 bases match TRBD2. V was clipped by 6 bases and J by 1 base; unmatched bases: 8. CDR3 size: 15 residues. CDR1 and CDR2 from the germline V gene are MDHEN and SYDVKM. CDR3 nucleotide sequence: TGTGCCAGCAGCGATCCGGGGGGGCGATCCTACGAGCAGTACTTC. Translation gives CASSDPGGRSYEQYF.

This clone was seen once. The genes are TRBV7-7 and TRBJ2-2, with TRBD1 matching 7 bases. CDR3 length: 15 residues. Germline V gene data show CDR1 as SSHAT and CDR2 as FNYEAQ (reference sequence). Trimming cost V 3 bases and J 5 bases; bases outside gene matches: 6. CDR3 DNA sequence: TGTGCCAGCAGCTTGGACAGGCCGGGAACCGGGGAGCTGTTTTTT. Its translation: CASSLDRPGTGELFF. The whole variable domain, filled in from reference TRBV7-7 and TRBJ2-2, reads GAGVSQSPRYKVTKRGQDVTLRCDPISSHATLYWYQQALGQGPEFLTYFNYEAQPDKSGLPSDRFSAERPEGSISTLTIQRTEQRDSAMYRCASSLDRPGTGELFFGEGSRLTVL.

The CDR3 DNA reads as TGTGCCAGCAGCCCATGGACAGGGGCCGCTGAAGCTTTCTTT. Translated, it gives CASSPWTGAAEAFF. This chain joins TRBV5-4 and TRBJ1-1, with 9 bases identical to TRBD1. V shed 4 bases, J shed 6 bases, and the junction held 7 bases outside the gene matches. This CDR3 is built from 14 residues. Germline assignment: CDR1 SGHNT and CDR2 YYREEE (reference sequence).

In its sample, this clone was seen a few times. The chain is built from TRBV10-2 and TRBJ2-7, with TRBD1 identical over 9 bases. CDR3 length: 11 amino acids. Germline values: CDR1 WSHSY, CDR2 SAAADI. The J segment lost 3 bases and the V segment lost 10 bases, leaving 1 base of the junction unmatched. Here the CDR3 DNA reads TGCGCCACGGGACAGGGCTACGAGCAGTACTTC. Translated, it gives CATGQGYEQYF.

Turning to this clone: One junction end disagrees with the germline gene, perhaps due to a read error. The rearrangement links TRBV6-4 to TRBJ2-5; 10 bases match TRBD1. This CDR3 has 16 amino acids. The germline CDR1 and CDR2 sequences are MRHNA and SNTAGT. As DNA, the CDR3 is TGTGCCAGCAGTTACTCGCGAGGGACAGGGGTGGAGACCCAGTACTTC. This gives the protein CASSYSRGTGVETQYF.

This chain connects TRBV4-1 to TRBJ1-1; TRBD1 aligns across 7 bases. Germline trimming cut 5 bases from V and 10 bases from J; bases unmatched to any gene: 7. Germline V gives CDR1 MGHRA, CDR2 YSYEKL. There are 12 residues in the CDR3. CDR3: CASSYDRDTAFF. The CDR3 coding sequence is TGCGCCAGCAGCTACGACAGGGACACAGCTTTCTTT.

The chain couples TRBV10-3 to TRBJ1-6; TRBD1 might be the D (5 bases). Germline loops: CDR1 ENHRY, CDR2 SYGVKD. The CDR3 sequence is 17 residues long. V was cut by 3 bases and J by 0 bases, with 12 bases left in between. The CDR3 nucleotides read TGTGCCATCAGTGATTGGGGCGTCAGCTCCTATAATTCACCCCTCCACTTT. It is translated as CAISDWGVSSYNSPLHF.

Of note for this clone: A junction boundary mismatches the germline segment, possibly from a read error. The rearrangement links TRBV7-9 to TRBJ2-7; 9 bases fit TRBD2. Germline V gene lookup returns CDR1 SEHNR and CDR2 FQNEAQ (reference sequence). The CDR3 loop spans 16 amino acids. Here the CDR3 DNA reads TGTTCCAGCAGCTTATCGTCTAGCGGGACCACCTACGAGCAGTACTTC. Protein: CSSSLSSSGTTYEQYF.